The present T cell receptor beta chain was sequenced within a study of blood T cell repertoires in COVID-19. At the level of the study: The United States, Italy and Spain provided the acute and convalescent COVID-19 samples.

Sequencing used immunoSEQ multiplex PCR; TCRdb keeps in-frame clones, though not all of them. The sample has 95,000 to 150,000 clones; approximately 83% are singletons. Per germline, CDR1 MDHEN and CDR2 SYDVKM. The CDR3 contains 19 residues. The junction had 17 bases not matched to a gene; V was cut back by 5 bases and J by 4 bases. The rearrangement joins TRBV28 to TRBJ1-1; 12 bases are shared with TRBD1. Material: peripheral blood. This clonotype originated in a man older than 75 with active or convalescent COVID-19. This chain's CDR3 is CASSPPAGTGGVGGTEAFF. Here the CDR3 DNA reads TGTGCCAGCAGTCCCCCCGCCGGGACAGGGGGCGTTGGCGGCACTGAAGCTTTCTTT. Full variable domain (missing parts from reference TRBV28 and TRBJ1-1): DVKVTQSSRYLVKRTGEKVFLECVQDMDHENMFWYRQDPGLGLRLIYFSYDVKMKEKGDIPEGYSVSREKKERFSLILESASTNQTSMYLCASSPPAGTGGVGGTEAFFGQGTRLTVV.